Sequencing of this T cell receptor beta chain was carried out in a study of blood T cell repertoires in COVID-19. Looking at the study overall: Sites in the United States, Italy and Spain provided acute and convalescent COVID-19 samples.

TCRdb's table, derived via immunoSEQ multiplex PCR, lists solely in-frame clones and lacks some. This table holds about 210,000 clones, around nine tenths found once. The CDR3 is made up of 12 amino acids. The V gene's germline CDR1 is SNHLY and CDR2 FYNNEI. Between the trimmed V and J ends, which lost 6 bases and 4 bases, there was a span of 10 bases. The specimen was peripheral blood. The TCR sequence derives from a man aged 55 to 69 with acute or convalescent COVID-19. V usage is TRBV2 and J usage is TRBJ2-7, with a weak D call TRBD1 (7 bases). CDR3 nucleotide sequence: TGTGCCAGCAGCCCAGGGGGGTACGAGCAGTACTTC. Its translation is CASSPGGYEQYF.